The clone carrying this T cell receptor beta chain was recorded many times. The target antigen is unknown. This entry comes from a study of post-analysis software for immune sequencing data. In the study overall: The courses of disease that were included comprised relapsing-remitting, secondary progressive and progressive-relapsing multiple sclerosis.

The CDR3 has 11 amino acids. V was shortened by 6 bases and J by 3 bases, with 6 bases between the two germline ends. Unique molecular identifiers were carried by the TCR beta cDNA libraries. Using its own MiXCR run on the PCR reads, TCRdb lists one record per CDR3 protein. Among 450,000 to 650,000 distinct CDR3 sequences listed, around 40% were seen once. General study findings and limits: Four or five TRBV segments, TRBV5-6, TRBV5-1 and TRBV20-1 among them, were found more frequent in patients than controls.

The chain carries TRBV12-3 or TRBV12-4 and TRBJ2-7; D remains unclear. The TCR comes from a girl between 5 and 17 years old with multiple sclerosis. The sequenced sample was blood. The CDR3 loop reads CASSRGYEQYF. As DNA, the CDR3 is TGTGCCAGCAGCCGCGGCTACGAGCAGTACTTC.